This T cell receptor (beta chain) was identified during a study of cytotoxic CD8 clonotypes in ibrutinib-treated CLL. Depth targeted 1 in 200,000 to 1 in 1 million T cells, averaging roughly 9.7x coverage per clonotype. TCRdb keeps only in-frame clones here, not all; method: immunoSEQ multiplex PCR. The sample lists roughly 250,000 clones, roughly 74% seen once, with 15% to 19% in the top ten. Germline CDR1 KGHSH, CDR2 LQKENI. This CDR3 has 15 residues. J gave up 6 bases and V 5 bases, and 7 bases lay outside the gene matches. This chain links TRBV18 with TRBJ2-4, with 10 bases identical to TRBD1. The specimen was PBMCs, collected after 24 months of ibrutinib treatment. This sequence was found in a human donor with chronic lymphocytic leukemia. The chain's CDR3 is CASSSGQGGINIQYF. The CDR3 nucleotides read TGTGCCAGCTCATCCGGACAGGGGGGGATAAACATTCAGTACTTC.